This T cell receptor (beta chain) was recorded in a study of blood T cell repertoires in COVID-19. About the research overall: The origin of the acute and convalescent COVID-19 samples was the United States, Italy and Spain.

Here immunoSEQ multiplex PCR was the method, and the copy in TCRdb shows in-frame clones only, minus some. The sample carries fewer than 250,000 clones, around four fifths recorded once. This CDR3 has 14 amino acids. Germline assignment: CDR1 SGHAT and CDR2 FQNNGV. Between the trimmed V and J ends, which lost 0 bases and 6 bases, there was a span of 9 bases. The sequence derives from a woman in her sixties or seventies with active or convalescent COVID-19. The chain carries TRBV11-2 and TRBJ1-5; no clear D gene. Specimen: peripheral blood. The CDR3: CASSLEVPGQPQHF. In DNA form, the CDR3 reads TGTGCCAGCAGCTTAGAAGTTCCGGGTCAGCCCCAGCATTTT.